The 10 T cell receptor beta chains below come from one sample, sequenced in a study of T cell responses to AZD1222 COVID-19 vaccine. Generated by immunoSEQ multiplex PCR, the TCRdb table keeps only in-frame clones and is missing some. The sample has 150,000 to 200,000 clones, less than 95% seen once. The sequencing here drew on peripheral blood, taken on day 0 of AZD1222 vaccination. These TCRs come from an adult in good health.

The chain uses TRBV7-2 and TRBJ1-1; no clear D gene. V lost 1 base and J 4 bases, leaving 10 bases between the germline ends. Looked up from germline, CDR1 is SGHTA and CDR2 is FQGNSA. This CDR3 region has 14 residues. For the CDR3, the DNA is TGTGCCAGCAGCTTAGGGCAGCTAGGCACTGAAGCTTTCTTT. Its translation is CASSLGQLGTEAFF.

Comments on this clone: Because it lacks the conserved phenylalanine or tryptophan at the end, this CDR3 is likely a read error. It is unclear where the CDR3 begins or ends on the DNA, so no DNA is shown, and the CDR3 is as TCRdb lists it. The genes are TRBV3-1 (or the pseudogene TRBV3-2) and TRBJ1-6; the table's D call of TRBD1 was not tested on the DNA. Germline loops: CDR1 LGHDT, CDR2 YNNKEL (reference sequence). The CDR3 is 16 amino acids in total, end residues counted. CDR3 loop: CASSQGQGNPYNSRGL.

This sequence joins TRBV29-1 and TRBJ2-1; a possible D gene is TRBD1 (6 bases). This CDR3 is 15 amino acids long. V was cut by 0 bases and J by 1 base, with 10 bases left in between. Germline assignment: CDR1 SQVTM and CDR2 ANQGSEA. For the CDR3, the DNA is TGCAGCGTTGAAGATCCCAGGGGATCCTACAATGAGCAGTTCTTC. This encodes CSVEDPRGSYNEQFF.

V and J are TRBV9 and TRBJ1-3, with no clear D. CDR3 length: 14 amino acids. The germline CDR1 and CDR2 sequences are SGDLS and YYNGEE. V was clipped by 0 bases and J by 7 bases, with 11 bases between them. The CDR3 bases are TGTGCCAGCAGCGTAGGTGGGGTAGAGAACACCATATATTTT. It encodes CASSVGGVENTIYF. The full variable domain, rest sourced from reference TRBV9 and TRBJ1-3, is DSGVTQTPKHLITATGQRVTLRCSPRSGDLSVYWYQQSLDQGLQFLIQYYNGEERAKGNILERFSAQQFPDLHSELNLSSLELGDSALYFCASSVGGVENTIYFGEGSWLTVV.

This clone was detected once. The CDR3 bases are TGTGCCAGCAGTTCTCCCGGGGGCCTTAACACCGGGGAGCTGTTTTTT. Amino acid sequence: CASSSPGGLNTGELFF. The chain is built from TRBV27 and TRBJ2-2; D may correspond to TRBD1 or TRBD2 (6 bases each). Germline loops: CDR1 MNHEY, CDR2 SMNVEV (reference sequence). CDR3 length equals 16 residues. Trimming took 4 bases from V and 2 from J, leaving 14 bases between them.

J is TRBJ1-6 and V is TRBV25-1; D is undetermined. V dropped 5 bases and J dropped 1 base, with 6 bases sitting between them. Germline V CDR1 and CDR2: MGHDK, SYGVNS. The CDR3 spans 14 residues. Here the CDR3 DNA reads TGTGCCAGCAGTAAGTGGTCCTATAATTCACCCCTCCACTTT. This encodes CASSKWSYNSPLHF.

The chain combines TRBV9 with TRBJ2-7; D is perhaps TRBD1 (6 bases). The CDR3 runs 15 residues. Germline CDR1 SGDLS, CDR2 YYNGEE. V shed 3 bases and J shed 0 bases, with 13 bases lying between them. The CDR3 is CASSAGQLSSYEQYF. CDR3 nucleotide sequence: TGTGCCAGCAGCGCTGGACAGCTGAGCTCCTACGAGCAGTACTTC. The full variable domain, rest sourced from reference TRBV9 and TRBJ2-7, is DSGVTQTPKHLITATGQRVTLRCSPRSGDLSVYWYQQSLDQGLQFLIQYYNGEERAKGNILERFSAQQFPDLHSELNLSSLELGDSALYFCASSAGQLSSYEQYFGPGTRLTVT.

The CDR3 here is CASSLNQGRNTEAFF. Here the CDR3 DNA reads TGTGCCAGCAGCTTAAATCAGGGGCGGAACACTGAAGCTTTCTTT. The V and J genes are TRBV7-9 and TRBJ1-1; the D gene is possibly TRBD1 (6 bases). CDR1 and CDR2 from the germline V gene are SEHNR and FQNEAQ (reference sequence). This CDR3 has 15 amino acids. Trimming took off 2 bases at V and 1 base at J, with 11 bases between the two ends.

This clone was seen a single time. The V gene is TRBV6-5, the J gene TRBJ2-2, with unresolved D. Trimming removed 4 bases at V and 6 bases at J, with 12 bases between. CDR3 length: 14 residues. The germline gives CDR1 MNHEY, CDR2 SVGAGI. The CDR3 bases are TGTGCCAGCAGTTCCCGGTCCCGCGCCGGGGAGCTGTTTTTT. Residues: CASSSRSRAGELFF.

V and J are TRBV7-6 and TRBJ1-6; the D is unclear. V lost 3 bases, J lost 0 bases, and 3 bases lay in between. CDR3 length equals 14 residues. The germline gives CDR1 SGHVS, CDR2 FNYEAQ. The CDR3 DNA is TGTGCCAGCAGCTTTGGCTCCTATAATTCACCCCTCCACTTT. It specifies CASSFGSYNSPLHF.